This TCR beta chain was found in a study of cytomegalovirus exposure and HLA in healthy donors. Whole-study results and caveats: Confirmation was obtained in vitro that a few CMV-associated chains are specific for CMV antigens.

On this clone: What it binds is not known.

TCRdb's copy holds only in-frame clones and misses some; the assay was immunoSEQ multiplex PCR. This sample yields about 220,000 clones, of which over 70% are seen a single time; over 12% belongs to the top ten. Germline V gives CDR1 SEHNR, CDR2 FQNEAQ (reference sequence). Deletions cut 6 bases from V and 7 bases from J, with 18 bases between. CDR3 length equals 14 residues. The sequenced sample was PBMCs. J is TRBJ1-2 and V is TRBV7-9, with D possibly matching TRBD1 (5 bases). The TCR comes from a woman aged 25 to 39 in good health and CMV-seropositive. This CDR3 is CASSPVGGVAGYTF. In DNA form, the CDR3 reads TGTGCCAGCAGTCCGGTGGGAGGGGTGGCTGGCTACACCTTC. The full variable domain, with the rest looked up from reference TRBV7-9 and TRBJ1-2, is DTGVSQNPRHKITKRGQNVTFRCDPISEHNRLYWYRQTLGQGPEFLTYFQNEAQLEKSRLLSDRFSAERPKGSFSTLEIQRTEQGDSAMYLCASSPVGGVAGYTFGSGTRLTVV.